Reported below is one T cell receptor (beta chain). Germline loops: CDR1 MNHEY, CDR2 SVGAGI. This CDR3 region has 15 residues. Trimming took off 4 bases at V and 6 bases at J, with 15 bases between the two ends. This sample was included in a study of blood T cell repertoires in COVID-19. Study overall: Acute and convalescent COVID-19 samples came from the United States, Italy and Spain. Sources were T cells, B-cell-depleted T cells, or PBMCs; the material itself was cDNA or gDNA.

Method: immunoSEQ multiplex PCR; TCRdb's copy keeps in-frame clones and lacks some. The table shows over 95,000 clones, with more than 80% occurring only once. The sample was peripheral blood. This TCR was sampled from a human donor in a cohort sampled during active COVID-19. The chain joins TRBV6-5 to TRBJ2-2; no reliable D call. CDR3 residues: CASSSLSQVSGELFF. CDR3 DNA: TGTGCCAGCAGTTCCCTTAGTCAGGTCTCCGGGGAGCTGTTTTTT.